This TCR beta chain is drawn from a study of blood T cell repertoires in COVID-19. Method: immunoSEQ multiplex PCR; TCRdb's copy keeps in-frame clones and lacks some. Of over 100,000 clones listed, 84% are singletons. The germline V gene has CDR1 ENHRY and CDR2 SYGVKD. V lost 6 bases and J 6 bases, leaving 12 bases between the germline ends. The CDR3 is made up of 13 amino acids. What was sequenced was peripheral blood. The chain is built from TRBV10-3 and TRBJ1-5, with D maybe TRBD1 (5 bases). This TCR derives from a woman aged 45 to 65 with acute or convalescent COVID-19. DNA of the CDR3: TGTGCCATCAGAGACCAGGGACTTCAGCCCCAGCATTTT. It encodes CAIRDQGLQPQHF.